This passage covers 23 T cell receptor beta chains from one sample sequenced in a study of T cells after yellow fever vaccination (dated by TCRdb to the late 2010s). Library construction relied on 5' RACE. Reads for this sample came from an Illumina NovaSeq 6000. TCRdb reanalyzed the raw reads on its own, using fastp at Q25 for trimming and MiXCR for clone calling, and kept in-frame beta chains. Each CDR3 protein gets just one entry, which takes the most common genes and DNA from the rows behind it. The sample has fewer than 500,000 distinct CDR3 sequences on record, roughly 20% of them singletons. About a sixth of the sample belongs to the ten largest clones. This specimen's treatment or condition label, per the study, means: live attenuated yellow fever vaccine strain. Sample: PBMCs, taken before the yellow fever booster vaccination. Receptor source: a man younger than 35 who received the YFV17D yellow fever vaccine.

The chain carries TRBV4-3 and TRBJ1-1; 7 bases align to TRBD1. CDR1 and CDR2 (germline): LGHNA, YSLEER. V lost 0 bases and J lost 6; bases outside the gene matches: 13. The length of the CDR3 is 17 residues. The CDR3 nucleotides read TGCGCCAGCAGCCAAGAGGCCACAGGGGTGCGTTTTGCTGAAGCTTTCTTT. Translation gives CASSQEATGVRFAEAFF.

This clonotype is labeled large. The chain is built from TRBV14 and TRBJ2-7; a weak D match, TRBD1 (6 bases). Germline V gene lookup returns CDR1 SGHDN and CDR2 FVKESK. V dropped 6 bases and J dropped 6 bases, with 15 bases sitting between them. This CDR3 contains 13 residues. This chain's CDR3 is CASSTDVQGEQYV. CDR3 coding DNA: TGTGCCAGCAGTACGGACGTACAGGGCGAGCAGTACGTC.

This clonotype has just a few counts. The rearrangement uses TRBV3-1 and TRBJ2-3; D gene ambiguous. The CDR3 consists of 14 residues. CDR1 and CDR2 (germline): LGHDT, YNNKEL (reference sequence). The ends were cut back, 6 bases at V and 0 bases at J, with 10 bases in the middle. This CDR3 is CASSRNPSTDTQYF. The CDR3 nucleotides read TGTGCCAGCAGTCGCAATCCTAGCACAGATACGCAGTATTTT.

The chain combines TRBV7-3 with TRBJ2-2; 10 positions agree with TRBD2. Trimming at V came to 5 bases and at J to 4 bases, leaving 4 bases not matched to a gene. Germline CDR1 and CDR2: SGHTA and FQGTGA. This CDR3 spans 15 amino acids. CDR3 loop: CASSASGGATGELFF. In nucleotides, the CDR3 is TGTGCCAGCAGCGCCAGCGGGGGGGCCACCGGGGAGCTGTTTTTT.

CDR3 loop: CAIRFATGTSGLTADTQYF. CDR3 nucleotides: TGTGCCATCAGGTTCGCCACCGGGACTAGCGGGCTCACGGCGGATACGCAGTATTTT. The gene calls are TRBV10-3 and TRBJ2-3; 12 bases are a match to TRBD2. V shed 6 bases and J 6 bases; nucleotides not matched to a gene: 19. The CDR3 is 19 residues long. Germline V lookup: CDR1 ENHRY, CDR2 SYGVKD.

This clonotype appeared a few times. CDR3 amino acids: CASSLVHRDDSPLHF. The CDR3 nucleotides read TGTGCCAGCAGCTTAGTCCACAGGGATGATTCACCCCTCCACTTT. The genes are TRBV7-2 and TRBJ1-6; a possible D gene is TRBD1 (6 bases). The CDR3 is 15 amino acids. The germline CDR1 and CDR2 sequences are SGHTA and FQGNSA. V lost 1 base and J 8 bases, leaving 12 bases between the germline ends.

This clonotype was recorded a few times. This sequence joins TRBV4-2 and TRBJ2-7; the D gene could be TRBD1 or TRBD2 (5 bases each). This CDR3 has 13 residues. V shed 3 bases and J shed 6 bases, with 12 bases lying between them. Germline CDR1 and CDR2: LGHNA and YNFKEQ. CDR3 sequence (DNA): TGTGCCAGCAGCCATTTGGGGGAGTCCGAGCAGTACTTC. This encodes CASSHLGESEQYF.

J is TRBJ1-2 and V is TRBV4-3; D is possibly TRBD1 (5 bases). The CDR3 sequence is 16 residues long. The V gene's germline CDR1 is LGHNA and CDR2 YSLEER. V lost 1 base to trimming and J lost 4 bases, with 16 bases between them. CDR3 sequence reads: CASSQGFRVVGYGYTF. The CDR3 region has the DNA TGCGCCAGCAGCCAAGGGTTCAGGGTTGTGGGCTATGGCTACACCTTC.

In its sample, this clonotype was seen a few times. The V gene is TRBV11-2, the J gene TRBJ2-3; the D is unclear. Trimming stripped 3 bases from V and 6 bases from J, with 10 bases between. This CDR3 spans 13 amino acids. The germline V gene encodes CDR1 SGHAT and CDR2 FQNNGV. The CDR3 sequence is CASSLGPVDTQYF. The CDR3 DNA reads TGTGCCAGCAGCTTGGGCCCCGTGGATACGCAGTATTTT.

The rearrangement joins TRBV29-1 to TRBJ1-2; possibly TRBD1 for D (5 bases). This CDR3 spans 15 amino acids. Trimming cost V 0 bases and J 7 bases, with 18 bases left between them. Germline lookup yields CDR1 SQVTM and CDR2 ANQGSEA. The CDR3 DNA reads TGCAGCGTTGAAGATAGGGACCTTGGGATCTCTGGCTACACCTTC. It yields the protein CSVEDRDLGISGYTF.

This clonotype has only a few counts. The chain combines TRBV4-1 with TRBJ1-5; D possibly corresponds to TRBD1 (6 bases). The germline V gene encodes CDR1 MGHRA and CDR2 YSYEKL. V dropped 4 bases and J dropped 0 bases, with 10 bases sitting between them. This CDR3 has 15 amino acids. The CDR3 DNA reads TGCGCCAGCAGCCTCAGGACAGATAGCAATCAGCCCCAGCATTTT. This encodes CASSLRTDSNQPQHF.

This clonotype was observed a handful of times. J is TRBJ2-7 and V is TRBV20-1; D perhaps matches TRBD1 (6 bases). V was trimmed by 6 bases and J by 3 bases, leaving 15 bases between them. CDR3 length equals 13 residues. Germline V gives CDR1 DFQATT, CDR2 SNEGSKA (reference sequence). The DNA of the CDR3 is TGCAGTGCCGGGACACCGGCAAACTACGAGCAGTACTTC. Amino acid sequence: CSAGTPANYEQYF.

The chain combines TRBV9 with TRBJ1-1; possible D gene TRBD1, 5 bases. Germline CDR1 SGDLS, CDR2 YYNGEE. The V end was cut by 0 bases, the J end by 3 bases, with 12 bases between. The CDR3 sequence is 15 residues long. The CDR3 DNA is TGTGCCAGCAGCGTAGTGGAACAGGTCTACACTGAAGCTTTCTTT. It encodes CASSVVEQVYTEAFF.

This clonotype was seen repeatedly, ten times or more. The chain couples TRBV29-1 to TRBJ2-1; 9 positions match TRBD2. The CDR3 extends over 13 amino acids. Looked up from germline, CDR1 is SQVTM and CDR2 is ANQGSEA. V lost 4 bases and J lost 3; bases outside the gene matches: 1. This chain's CDR3 is CSVVTSGYNEQFF. CDR3 nucleotides: TGCAGCGTTGTGACTAGCGGCTACAATGAGCAGTTCTTC.

This clonotype occurred a few times. The CDR3 coding sequence is TGTGCCAGCAGCTGGGGAGGGATAATTAACTATGGCTACACCTTC. Translation gives CASSWGGIINYGYTF. The chain employs TRBV3-1 and TRBJ1-2, with D unclear. V dropped 5 bases and J dropped 1 base, with 14 bases sitting between them. Germline CDR1 is LGHDT and CDR2 is YNNKEL (reference sequence). The CDR3 spans 15 residues.

This clonotype turned up a few times. The genes are TRBV7-2 and TRBJ1-2; D may be TRBD1 (6 bases). This CDR3 has 14 residues. The V end lost 5 bases, the J end lost 4 bases, and 14 bases lay between the germline ends. Germline V lookup: CDR1 SGHTA, CDR2 FQGNSA. This chain's CDR3 is CASSPRQDGYGYTF. CDR3 nucleotide sequence: TGTGCCAGCAGCCCCCGACAGGATGGCTATGGCTACACCTTC.

This chain joins TRBV6-9 and TRBJ1-2, with D uncertain. CDR1 is MNHGY and CDR2 is SVAAGI in the germline V gene. The V end lost 8 bases, the J end lost 5 bases, and 15 bases lay between the germline ends. The length of the CDR3 is 13 residues. CDR3 in DNA: TGTGCCAGCCAGTGGCAGTTGATGTATGGCTACACCTTC. Translating it yields CASQWQLMYGYTF.

The V gene is TRBV4-3, the J gene TRBJ2-2; D remains unclear. Germline V lookup: CDR1 LGHNA, CDR2 YSLEER. CDR3 length: 19 amino acids. The V end lost 0 bases, the J end lost 3 bases, and 20 bases lay between the germline ends. The CDR3 DNA follows: TGCGCCAGCAGCCAAGAAAGGAAGTGGGGTGTAATGCACACCGGGGAGCTGTTTTTT. This sequence encodes CASSQERKWGVMHTGELFF.

This clonotype was seen more than once but under ten times. The gene calls are TRBV20-1 and TRBJ2-5; a possible D gene is TRBD1 (7 bases). This CDR3 has 16 amino acids. Germline CDR1 and CDR2: DFQATT and SNEGSKA (reference sequence). Trimming removed 3 bases from V and 3 bases from J, with 20 bases in between. The CDR3 bases are TGCAGTGCTAGTATGGGGGGACGTCAGGGGGAAGAGACCCAGTACTTC. Translating gives CSASMGGRQGEETQYF.

This clonotype was recorded a few times. The rearrangement uses TRBV20-1 and TRBJ1-1; D is unresolved. In germline, CDR1 is DFQATT, CDR2 SNEGSKA (reference sequence). Between the trimmed V and J ends, which lost 4 bases and 4 bases, there was a span of 7 bases. The CDR3 is 11 amino acids. CDR3 protein: CSATPSTEAFF. For the CDR3, the DNA is TGCAGTGCTACGCCTAGCACTGAAGCTTTCTTT.

In its sample, this clonotype was seen a few times. The chain links TRBV4-3 to TRBJ1-1, with D possibly matching TRBD1 (5 bases). The germline V and J ends were trimmed by 3 bases and 1 base, with 9 bases remaining between them. CDR1 LGHNA and CDR2 YSLEER come from the germline V gene. This CDR3 region has 14 residues. CDR3: CASSHSDRNTEAFF. DNA for the CDR3: TGCGCCAGCAGCCACTCTGACAGGAACACTGAAGCTTTCTTT.

This clonotype was observed a handful of times. The V call is TRBV4-3, the J call TRBJ2-3; TRBD2 matches at 11 bases. This CDR3 is built from 16 residues. Germline CDR1 and CDR2: LGHNA and YSLEER. Trimming cost V 0 bases and J 6 bases; bases outside gene matches: 5. The CDR3 DNA follows: TGCGCCAGCAGCCAAGATAGCGGGGGGGCCGGTGATACGCAGTATTTT. Protein product: CASSQDSGGAGDTQYF.

This clonotype was found many times. This sequence joins TRBV6-1 and TRBJ2-5; 8 bases line up with TRBD1. CDR3 length: 15 amino acids. V lost 4 bases to trimming and J lost 3 bases; unmatched junction nucleotides: 7. In germline, CDR1 is MNHNS, CDR2 SASEGT. The CDR3 nucleotides read TGTGCCAGCAGTGTTGGACAGGGCCTAAAAGAGACCCAGTACTTC. Amino acids: CASSVGQGLKETQYF.